This record looks at one TCR beta chain sequence and its context. Trimming removed 8 bases from V and 6 bases from J; junction bases left unmatched: 9. There are 14 residues in the CDR3. Germline V gene sequence: CDR1 SEHNR, CDR2 FQNEAQ (reference sequence). Profiling relied on immunoSEQ multiplex PCR, and the TCRdb table lists in-frame clones only, not all of them. This sample yields 60,000 to 70,000 clones, of which roughly 91% are seen a single time; 1% to 1.5% belongs to the top ten. These data are taken from a study of T cell changes during pregnancy in multiple sclerosis. This TCR derives from a female donor in good health, enrolled as a control in a pregnancy study. This material consisted of peripheral blood, taken after pregnancy. J is TRBJ1-4 and V is TRBV7-9; the match to TRBD1 covers 7 bases. CDR3 residues: CASRFSGGDEKLFF. The CDR3, as DNA: TGTGCCAGCCGGTTTTCAGGGGGAGATGAAAAACTGTTTTTT. The complete variable domain, with remaining parts taken from reference TRBV7-9 and TRBJ1-4, reads DTGVSQNPRHKITKRGQNVTFRCDPISEHNRLYWYRQTLGQGPEFLTYFQNEAQLEKSRLLSDRFSAERPKGSFSTLEIQRTEQGDSAMYLCASRFSGGDEKLFFGSGTQLSVL.